The clone carrying this T cell receptor beta chain was seen repeatedly, ten times or more. Its target is not known. Amplified regions were TCR beta CDR3 sequences from RNA transcripts. Carried out on the TCR CDR3, a first-round RT-PCR used the HTBI primer set. In TCRdb, the multiplex PCR reads were re-called with MiXCR into one record per CDR3 protein. The repertoire holds approximately 520,000 distinct CDR3 sequences, with less than 25% as singletons. Exclusion of a patient resulted from uncontrolled infection, other autoimmune disease, pregnancy or lactation. With V trimmed by 0 bases and J by 2 bases, 5 bases remained unmatched. Germline values: CDR1 MGHRA, CDR2 YSYEKL. CDR3 length equals 16 residues. The sample belongs to a study of T cells in Graves' hyperthyroidism and ophthalmopathy. Points from the study as a whole: The authors' 13 V-J model separated ophthalmopathy from stable hyperthyroidism.

Sequenced sample: blood. This chain connects TRBV4-1 to TRBJ2-7, with 9 bases matching TRBD2. This clonotype was obtained from a man aged 18 to 30 with Graves' hyperthyroidism. The CDR3, as DNA: TGCGCCAGCAGCCAAGAAGGAGCGGGGGGCCCCTACGAGCAGTACTTC. Translated: CASSQEGAGGPYEQYF.